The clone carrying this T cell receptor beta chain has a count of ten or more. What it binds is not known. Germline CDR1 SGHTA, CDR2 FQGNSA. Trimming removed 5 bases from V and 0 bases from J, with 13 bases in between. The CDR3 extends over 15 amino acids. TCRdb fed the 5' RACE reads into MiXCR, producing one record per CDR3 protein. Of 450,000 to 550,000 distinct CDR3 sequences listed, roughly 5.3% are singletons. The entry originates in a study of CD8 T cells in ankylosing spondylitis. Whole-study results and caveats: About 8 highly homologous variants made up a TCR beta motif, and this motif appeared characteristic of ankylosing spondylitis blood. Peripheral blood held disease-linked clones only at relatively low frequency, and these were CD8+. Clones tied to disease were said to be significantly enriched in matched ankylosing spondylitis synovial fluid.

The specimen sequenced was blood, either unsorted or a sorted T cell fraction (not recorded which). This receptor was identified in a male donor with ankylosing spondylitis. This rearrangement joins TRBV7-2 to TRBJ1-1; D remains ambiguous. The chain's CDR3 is CASSPETFVNTEAFF. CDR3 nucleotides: TGTGCCAGCAGCCCCGAGACCTTCGTGAACACTGAAGCTTTCTTT.